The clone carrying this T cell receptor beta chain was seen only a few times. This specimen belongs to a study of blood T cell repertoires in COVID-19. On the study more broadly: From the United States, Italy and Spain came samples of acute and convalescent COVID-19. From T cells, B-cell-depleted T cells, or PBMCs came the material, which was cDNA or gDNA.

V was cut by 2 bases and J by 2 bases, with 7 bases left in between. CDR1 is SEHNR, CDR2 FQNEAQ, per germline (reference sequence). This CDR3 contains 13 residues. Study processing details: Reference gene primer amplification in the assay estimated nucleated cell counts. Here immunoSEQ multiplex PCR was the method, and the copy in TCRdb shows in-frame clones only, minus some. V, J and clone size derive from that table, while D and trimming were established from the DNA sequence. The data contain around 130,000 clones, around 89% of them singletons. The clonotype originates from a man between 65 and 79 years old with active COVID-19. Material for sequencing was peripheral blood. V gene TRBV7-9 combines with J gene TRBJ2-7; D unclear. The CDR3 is CASSLSGAYEQYF. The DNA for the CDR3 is TGTGCCAGCAGCTTATCCGGAGCCTACGAGCAGTACTTC.